What follows are 13 T cell receptor beta chains derived from one specimen sequenced in a study of blood T cell repertoires in COVID-19. The data were produced by immunoSEQ multiplex PCR, yet TCRdb's version contains in-frame clones alone and is incomplete. The sample has about 58,000 clones, roughly nine tenths seen once; the top ten hold more than 7%. The material sequenced was peripheral blood. These receptors originate from a woman aged 65 to 85 with active COVID-19.

J is TRBJ1-1 and V is TRBV30; D remains unclear. Germline values: CDR1 GTSNPN, CDR2 SVGIG (reference sequence). The CDR3 contains 13 residues. V was cut by 2 bases and J by 3 bases, with 10 bases left in between. The DNA for the CDR3 is TGTGCCTGGAGTCCGCGGAGCGACACTGAAGCTTTCTTT. Its translation: CAWSPRSDTEAFF.

This rearrangement joins TRBV7-9 to TRBJ2-3; D might be TRBD1 (6 bases). The germline V and J ends were trimmed by 1 base and 1 base, with 12 bases remaining between them. The CDR3 is made up of 16 amino acids. The germline V gene has CDR1 SEHNR and CDR2 FQNEAQ (reference sequence). The CDR3 reads CASSLGQGRRTDTQYF. CDR3 in DNA: TGTGCCAGCAGCTTAGGTCAGGGGCGCCGCACAGATACGCAGTATTTT.

V gene TRBV5-1 combines with J gene TRBJ2-7; weak D call: TRBD2 (6 bases). With 7 bases removed from V and 0 bases from J, the gap between germline ends came to 14 bases. Germline V gene sequence: CDR1 SGHRS, CDR2 YFSETQ. This CDR3 is 14 amino acids long. CDR3: CASGPAGSSYEQYF. As DNA, the CDR3 is TGCGCCAGCGGTCCCGCGGGGAGCTCCTACGAGCAGTACTTC.

The chain has TRBV28 and TRBJ1-2; TRBD1 is a possible D gene (6 bases). The V gene lost 7 bases and the J gene lost 8 bases, with 17 bases spanning the gap. Germline V gives CDR1 MDHEN, CDR2 SYDVKM. The CDR3 is made up of 13 amino acids. CDR3 loop: CASTKGGLGGYTF. In DNA, the CDR3 is TGTGCCAGCACCAAGGGGGGGCTAGGAGGCTACACCTTC.

J is TRBJ1-2 and V is TRBV7-9, with no clear D. Germline CDR1 and CDR2: SEHNR and FQNEAQ (reference sequence). The CDR3 spans 13 residues. V gave up 3 bases and J gave up 4 bases, with 9 bases separating them. CDR3 sequence: CASSLRVIYGYTF. CDR3 sequence (DNA): TGTGCCAGCAGCTTGAGGGTAATCTATGGCTACACCTTC.

The CDR3 sequence: CASRHSGDGEQYF. CDR3 DNA: TGTGCCAGCCGTCATAGCGGGGATGGTGAGCAGTACTTC. The V gene is TRBV28, the J gene TRBJ2-7, with 8 bases lining up with TRBD2. V was clipped by 8 bases and J by 7 bases; unmatched bases: 10. The germline V gene has CDR1 MDHEN and CDR2 SYDVKM. This CDR3 region has 13 residues.

The V gene is TRBV27, the J gene TRBJ1-1; 10 bases are shared with TRBD1. The germline V gene has CDR1 MNHEY and CDR2 SMNVEV (reference sequence). V lost 10 bases, J lost 2 bases, and 4 bases stayed unmatched. The CDR3 totals 13 residues. The CDR3 spells CATSTGGNTEAFF. Written as DNA, the CDR3 is TGTGCCACCTCGACAGGGGGCAACACTGAAGCTTTCTTT.

This clone was counted between two and nine times. This chain links TRBV5-4 with TRBJ2-1, with 7 bases aligning to TRBD1. Germline-derived CDR1 and CDR2 are SGHNT and YYREEE (reference sequence). The CDR3 consists of 16 residues. V was pared by 2 bases and J by 5 bases, with 10 bases of the junction left unmatched. The CDR3 spells CASSFRVGTVHNEQFF. The CDR3 coding sequence is TGTGCCAGCAGCTTCCGGGTTGGGACAGTCCACAATGAGCAGTTCTTC.

J is TRBJ2-7 and V is TRBV30; TRBD1 matches at 7 bases. The junction had 2 bases not matched to a gene; V was cut back by 0 bases and J by 3 bases. This CDR3 region has 13 residues. The V gene's germline CDR1 is GTSNPN and CDR2 SVGIG (reference sequence). The CDR3 loop is CAWSVSGGYEQYF. The CDR3 nucleotides read TGTGCCTGGAGTGTATCAGGGGGCTACGAGCAGTACTTC. Looking up the rest from reference TRBV30 and TRBJ2-7 gives the full variable domain: SQTIHQWPATLVQPVGSPLSLECTVEGTSNPNLYWYRQAAGRGLQLLFYSVGIGQISSEVPQNLSASRPQDRQFILSSKKLLLSDSGFYLCAWSVSGGYEQYFGPGTRLTVT.

This chain connects TRBV10-1 to TRBJ2-2, with a tentative D call TRBD2 (5 bases). Germline CDR1 and CDR2: WNHNN and SYGVQD (reference sequence). V lost 0 bases, J lost 4 bases, and 15 bases lay in between. There are 17 residues in the CDR3. CDR3 sequence: CASSESFGEPGTGELFF. The CDR3 DNA sequence: TGCGCCAGCAGTGAGTCGTTCGGGGAGCCAGGCACCGGGGAGCTGTTTTTT.

V gene TRBV3-1 (or the pseudogene TRBV3-2) combines with J gene TRBJ2-7, with 9 bases that match TRBD2. The V and J ends lost 3 bases and 6 bases, in that order; junction bases with no gene match: 9. The CDR3 consists of 15 residues. Germline V lookup: CDR1 LGHDT, CDR2 YNNKEL (reference sequence). The CDR3 protein is CASSQYLAGRREQYF. The CDR3 coding sequence is TGTGCCAGCAGCCAGTACCTAGCGGGACGTCGCGAGCAGTACTTC.

Only one count was recorded for this clone. The rearrangement joins TRBV27 to TRBJ2-2; 11 nucleotides align to TRBD2. There are 15 residues in the CDR3. V lost 8 bases and J lost 5; bases outside the gene matches: 7. Germline V gene lookup returns CDR1 MNHEY and CDR2 SMNVEV (reference sequence). CDR3 DNA sequence: TGTGCCAGCGTAGCGGGAGGGCCCCTGACCGGGGAGCTGTTTTTT. Protein product: CASVAGGPLTGELFF.

This clone appeared a few times. V and J are TRBV30 and TRBJ1-2, with TRBD1 as a possible D gene (5 bases). V lost 3 bases to trimming and J lost 5 bases, with 25 bases between them. The CDR3 runs 17 residues. Germline V gene sequence: CDR1 GTSNPN, CDR2 SVGIG (reference sequence). As DNA, the CDR3 is TGTGCCTGGAGGGGGCCATCTGAGTCAGCTCGGCGGTATGGCTACACCTTC. Amino acid sequence: CAWRGPSESARRYGYTF.